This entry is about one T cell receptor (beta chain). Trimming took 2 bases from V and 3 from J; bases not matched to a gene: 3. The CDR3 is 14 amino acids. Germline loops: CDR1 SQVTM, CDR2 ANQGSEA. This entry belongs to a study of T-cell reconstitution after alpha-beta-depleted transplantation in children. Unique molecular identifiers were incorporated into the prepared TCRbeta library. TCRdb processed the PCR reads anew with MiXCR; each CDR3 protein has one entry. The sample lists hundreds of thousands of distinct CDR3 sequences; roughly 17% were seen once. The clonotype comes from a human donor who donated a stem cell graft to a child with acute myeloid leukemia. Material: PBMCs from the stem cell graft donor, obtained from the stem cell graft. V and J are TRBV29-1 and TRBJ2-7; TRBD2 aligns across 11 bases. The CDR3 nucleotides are TGCAGCGTTGAATTGACTAGCGGGGACTACGAGCAGTACTTC. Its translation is CSVELTSGDYEQYF.